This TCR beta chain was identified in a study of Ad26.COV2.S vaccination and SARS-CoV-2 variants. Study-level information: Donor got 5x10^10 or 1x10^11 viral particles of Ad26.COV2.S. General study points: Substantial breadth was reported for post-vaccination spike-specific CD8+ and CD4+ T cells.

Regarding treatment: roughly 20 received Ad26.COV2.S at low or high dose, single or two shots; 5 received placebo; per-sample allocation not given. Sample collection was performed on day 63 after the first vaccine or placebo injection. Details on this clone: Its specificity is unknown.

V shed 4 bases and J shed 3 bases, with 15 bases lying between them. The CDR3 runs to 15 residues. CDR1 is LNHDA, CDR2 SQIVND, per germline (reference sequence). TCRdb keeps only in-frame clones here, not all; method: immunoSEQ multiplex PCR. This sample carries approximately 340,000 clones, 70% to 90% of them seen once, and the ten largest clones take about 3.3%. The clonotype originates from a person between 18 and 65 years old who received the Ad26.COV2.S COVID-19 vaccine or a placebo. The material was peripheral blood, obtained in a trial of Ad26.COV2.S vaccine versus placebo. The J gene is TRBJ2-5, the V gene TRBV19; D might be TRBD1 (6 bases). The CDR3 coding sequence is TGTGCCAGTAGTAAGGGGGTGGCGGAGAAAGAGACCCAGTACTTC. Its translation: CASSKGVAEKETQYF.